The present entry profiles one T cell receptor beta chain with its context. Its matching antigen is unknown. The data were obtained in a study of T cell responses to AZD1222 COVID-19 vaccine. Study-wide results and caveats: At baseline, just five or six AZD1222 recipients tested seropositive. Spike-specific TCRs gained breadth and depth after people received two AZD1222 doses.

This CDR3 has 15 amino acids. J was trimmed by 6 bases and V by 2 bases; bases with no gene match: 5. Germline CDR1 reads SGHRS; CDR2 reads YFSETQ. Only in-frame clones appear in the TCRdb table, and some are missing; sequencing was by immunoSEQ multiplex PCR. Seen here are around 120,000 clones, 88% observed once, and the top ten hold just over 3.5%. This TCR was sampled from an adult who received the AZD1222 COVID-19 vaccine. The V call is TRBV5-1, the J call TRBJ1-4; 9 nucleotides agree with TRBD1. The source material was peripheral blood, sampled 28 days after the second AZD1222 dose. DNA of the CDR3: TGCGCCAGCAGCTTCGGGGACAGGGTGGATGAAAAACTGTTTTTT. Translated, it gives CASSFGDRVDEKLFF. Variable domain in full (rest from reference TRBV5-1 and TRBJ1-4): KAGVTQTPRYLIKTRGQQVTLSCSPISGHRSVSWYQQTPGQGLQFLFEYFSETQRNKGNFPGRFSGRQFSNSRSEMNVSTLELGDSALYLCASSFGDRVDEKLFFGSGTQLSVL.